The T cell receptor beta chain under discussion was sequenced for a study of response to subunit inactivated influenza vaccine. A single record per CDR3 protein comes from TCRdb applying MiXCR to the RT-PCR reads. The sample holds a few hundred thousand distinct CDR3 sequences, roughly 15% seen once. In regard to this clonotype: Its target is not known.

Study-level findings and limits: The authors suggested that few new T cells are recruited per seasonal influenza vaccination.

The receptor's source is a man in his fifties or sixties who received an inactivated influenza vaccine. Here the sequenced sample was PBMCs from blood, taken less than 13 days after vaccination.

Written as DNA, the CDR3 is TGCAGTGCTAGAGATACCCTAGCCGGGGAGCTGTTTTTT. This encodes CSARDTLAGELFF. The genes are TRBV20-1 and TRBJ2-2, with D hard to call. Trimming removed 0 bases at V and 6 bases at J, with 8 bases between. This CDR3 has 13 amino acids. CDR1 is DFQATT, CDR2 SNEGSKA, per germline (reference sequence).